The rows below give T cell receptor beta chains drawn from one sample of a study of blood T cell repertoires in COVID-19. Repertoires were generated with immunoSEQ multiplex PCR, while TCRdb's copy carries only in-frame clones and drops some. The sample has nearly 200,000 clones, approximately 84% seen once. The sequencing sample was made of peripheral blood. The receptors come from a woman in her seventies with active or convalescent COVID-19. The CDR3 runs from the conserved cysteine through the conserved F or W. D genes are given only for firm matches.

j_gene,v_gene,d_gene,CDR3aa
TRBJ2-5,TRBV29-1,TRBD1,CSVGTGQETQYF
TRBJ2-1,TRBV5-1,TRBD2,CASSLSTGGSDEQFF
TRBJ2-1,TRBV5-1,.,CASSFSGVFYNEQFF
TRBJ2-1,TRBV27,TRBD2,CASSLDLAGVSEQFF
TRBJ1-4,TRBV28,.,CASSLQAGEYEKLFF
TRBJ2-7,TRBV4-1,.,CASSQVGRGTYEQYF
TRBJ2-1,TRBV6-5,TRBD2,CASSYRTSHEQFF
TRBJ2-5,TRBV23-1,TRBD1,CASSPHGVTGGVEGETQYF
TRBJ2-5,TRBV6-2/TRBV6-3,.,CASSARTARKETQYF
TRBJ2-5,TRBV6-5,.,CASSRLVGQETQYF
TRBJ2-7,TRBV18,.,CASSPDRGGEQYF
TRBJ2-2,TRBV2,TRBD2,CASGGLAGVPGELFF
TRBJ2-2,TRBV5-6,TRBD1,CASSLAGGNTGELFF
TRBJ1-2,TRBV3-1/TRBV3-2,.,CASSPDRTGGYTF
TRBJ1-1,TRBV11-2,.,CASSLAYGGATEAFF
TRBJ1-1,TRBV13,.,CASSLLGRATEAFF
TRBJ2-4,TRBV30,TRBD2,CAWRGIAGGLAKNIQYF
TRBJ1-1,TRBV6-5,.,CASRRATEAFF
TRBJ2-5,TRBV5-1,.,CASSLTAGARETQYF
TRBJ1-1,TRBV3-1/TRBV3-2,.,CASSQDWRGPNTEAFF
TRBJ2-3,TRBV27,.,CASSLSRAEDTQYF
TRBJ1-5,TRBV7-2,TRBD1,CASSFTGDQPQHF
TRBJ1-2,TRBV3-1/TRBV3-2,TRBD1,CASSQFGDSGGYTF
TRBJ2-1,TRBV5-6,.,CASSAEEGFYNEQFF
TRBJ2-2,TRBV3-1/TRBV3-2,.,CASSQDWLGANTGELFF
TRBJ1-4,TRBV5-8,TRBD1,CASSYGDRGWEKLFF
TRBJ1-1,TRBV20-1,.,CSASIVAGRAEAFF
TRBJ2-5,TRBV14,TRBD2,CASSQLLAAQETQYF
TRBJ2-1,TRBV3-1/TRBV3-2,.,CASSLHPEGNEQFF
TRBJ2-5,TRBV5-1,TRBD2,CASSLTSGGQETQYF
TRBJ2-1,TRBV7-8,.,CASSWDWGNEQFF
TRBJ1-3,TRBV2,.,CASRGDSWGNTIYF